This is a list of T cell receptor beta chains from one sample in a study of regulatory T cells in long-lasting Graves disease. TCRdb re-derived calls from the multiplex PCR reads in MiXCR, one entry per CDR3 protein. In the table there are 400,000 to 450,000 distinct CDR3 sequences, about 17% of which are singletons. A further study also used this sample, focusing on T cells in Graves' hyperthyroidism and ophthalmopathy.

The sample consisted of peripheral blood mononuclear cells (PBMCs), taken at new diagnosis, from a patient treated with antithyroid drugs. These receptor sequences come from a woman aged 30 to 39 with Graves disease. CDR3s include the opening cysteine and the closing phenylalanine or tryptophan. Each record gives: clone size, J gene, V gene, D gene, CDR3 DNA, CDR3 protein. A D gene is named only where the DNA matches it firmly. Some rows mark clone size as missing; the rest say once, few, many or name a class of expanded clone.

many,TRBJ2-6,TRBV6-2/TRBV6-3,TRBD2,TGTGCCAGCAGTTCCTGGGTTCGAGCGGGGATCTCTGGGGCCAACGTCCTGACTTTC,CASSSWVRAGISGANVLTF
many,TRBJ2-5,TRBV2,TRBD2,TGTGCCACAAGAGGCAGACTAGCGGGGCTCCAAGAGACCCAGTACTTC,CATRGRLAGLQETQYF
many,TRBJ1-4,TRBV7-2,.,TGTGCCAGCAGCTTAGAACAGACTAATGAAAAACTGTTTTTT,CASSLEQTNEKLFF
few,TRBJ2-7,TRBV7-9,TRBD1,TGTGCCAGCAGCTTAACAGGGGAACCCTACGAGCAGTACTTC,CASSLTGEPYEQYF
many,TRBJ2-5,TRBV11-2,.,TGTGCCAGCAGTCAAGAGGTGCTGCGCCTGGCGACCCAGTACTTC,CASSQEVLRLATQYF
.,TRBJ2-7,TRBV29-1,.,TGCAGCGTTGGGTATGAGCAGTACTTC,CSVGYEQYF
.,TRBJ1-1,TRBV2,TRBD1,TGTACCAGCAGAACCGATGGGACAGGGGAGAGCACTGAAGCTTTCTTT,CTSRTDGTGESTEAFF
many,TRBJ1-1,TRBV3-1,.,TGTGCCAGCAGCCCGAACCTGGGGGGGGTGAACACTGAAGCTTTCTTT,CASSPNLGGVNTEAFF
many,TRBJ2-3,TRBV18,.,TGTGCCAGCTCACCACCGGGGGCGGACACAGATACGCAGTATTTT,CASSPPGADTDTQYF
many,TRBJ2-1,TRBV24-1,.,TGTGCCACCAGTGACTCCTGGGCTACGTTCCCTGGGGAGCAGTTCTTC,CATSDSWATFPGEQFF
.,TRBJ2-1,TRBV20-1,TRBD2,TGCAGTGCTAGAGAAGGTTCCCTAGCGGGAGATGGTCTATACAATGAGCAGTTCTTC,CSAREGSLAGDGLYNEQFF
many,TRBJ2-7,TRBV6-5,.,TGTGCCAGCAGCTTACTCCCCTACGAGCAGTACTTC,CASSLLPYEQYF
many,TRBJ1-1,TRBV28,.,TGTGCCAGCAGTCATGGGGGAATGGTGGCCGACACTGAAGCTTTCTTT,CASSHGGMVADTEAFF
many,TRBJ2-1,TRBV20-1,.,TGCAGTGCTAGAGGGACAAACTCCTACAATGAGCAGTTCTTC,CSARGTNSYNEQFF
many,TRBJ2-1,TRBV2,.,TGTGCCAGCAGTTCTCAAGAAAGCTCCTACAATGAGCAGTTCTTC,CASSSQESSYNEQFF
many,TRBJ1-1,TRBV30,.,TGTGCCCACTACAGGGTACCGAACACTGAAGCTTTCTTT,CAHYRVPNTEAFF
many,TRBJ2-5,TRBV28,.,TGTGCCAGCAGTTCGCCGGGACGTCCGGAGACCCAGTACTTC,CASSSPGRPETQYF
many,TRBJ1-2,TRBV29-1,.,TGCAGCGTTGAAGATCTTTTCGGGTTTTACGGCTACACCTTC,CSVEDLFGFYGYTF
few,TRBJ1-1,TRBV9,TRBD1,TGTGCCAGCACCAAGGACAGGGCGAACACTGAAGCTTTCTTT,CASTKDRANTEAFF
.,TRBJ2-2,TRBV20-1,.,TGCAGTGCTAGGTTCCCGATAGATGATCCCGGGGAGCTGTTTTTT,CSARFPIDDPGELFF
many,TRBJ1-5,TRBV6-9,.,TGTGCCAGCAGTTACTCGAATAATCAGCCCCAGCATTTT,CASSYSNNQPQHF
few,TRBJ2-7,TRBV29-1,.,TGCAGCGTTGAAGGGGTAGGACCCCAGGGGTTCGTGGAGCAGTACTTC,CSVEGVGPQGFVEQYF
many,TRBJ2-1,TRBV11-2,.,TGTGCCAGCAGCTTAGTAACCCTAGGGGATGAGCAGTTCTTC,CASSLVTLGDEQFF
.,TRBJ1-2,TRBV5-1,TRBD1,TGCGCCAGCAGCGTGACAGGGGGGACCTACTATGGCTACACCTTC,CASSVTGGTYYGYTF
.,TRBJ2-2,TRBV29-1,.,TGCAGCGTTGATCCGGTTAACACCGGGGAGCTGTTTTTT,CSVDPVNTGELFF
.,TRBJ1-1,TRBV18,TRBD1,TGTGCCAGCTCACCCCAGGGGGCGTCCGGCACTGAAGCTTTCTTT,CASSPQGASGTEAFF
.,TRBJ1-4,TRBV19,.,TGTGCCAGTGGCATAGGGGGTGATGAAAAACTGTTTTTT,CASGIGGDEKLFF
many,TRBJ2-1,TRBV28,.,TGTGCCAGCTCCCTAACGACTAGTGAGCAGTTCTTC,CASSLTTSEQFF
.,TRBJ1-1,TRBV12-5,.,TGTGCTAGTGGTTGGGAGGTGGGGACTGAAGCTTTCTTT,CASGWEVGTEAFF
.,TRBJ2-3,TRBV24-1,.,TGTGCCACCAGTGATCTCAGGGACAAAAACACAGATACGCAGTATTTT,CATSDLRDKNTDTQYF
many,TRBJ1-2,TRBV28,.,TGTGCCAGCATCGCAGGGGACCCATATGGCTACACCTTC,CASIAGDPYGYTF
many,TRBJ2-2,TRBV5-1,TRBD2,TGTGCCAGCAGCTTATTGGGACTAGCGAACACCGGGGAGCTGTTTTTT,CASSLLGLANTGELFF
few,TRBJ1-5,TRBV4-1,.,TGCGCCAGCAGCCAAGCGGGGGTTCGGCCCCAGCATTTT,CASSQAGVRPQHF
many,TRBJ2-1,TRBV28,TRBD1,TGTGCCAGCAGTATCCGGGGACAGGGCAATGAGCAGTTCTTC,CASSIRGQGNEQFF
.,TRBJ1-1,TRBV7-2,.,TGTGCCAGCAGCTTAGTGGGCAGCCAGAACACTGAAGCTTTCTTT,CASSLVGSQNTEAFF
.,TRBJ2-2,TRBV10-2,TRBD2,TGCGCCAGTTTAGCGGGAGCCACCGGGGAGCTGTTTTTT,CASLAGATGELFF
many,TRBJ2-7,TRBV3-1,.,TGTGCCAGCAGCCAAGAGGGCTCGATTAACTACGAGCAGTACTTC,CASSQEGSINYEQYF
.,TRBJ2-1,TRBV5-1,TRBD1,TGCGCCAGCACTTCTTTACCGGGACAGGGGGCATACAATGAGCAGTTCTTC,CASTSLPGQGAYNEQFF
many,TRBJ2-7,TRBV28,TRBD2,TGTGCCAGCAGCCGACCGGGCGGGAGATCCTACGAGCAGTACTTC,CASSRPGGRSYEQYF
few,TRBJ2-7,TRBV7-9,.,TGTGCCAGCAGCCCCTTTAGCAACGAGCAGTACTTC,CASSPFSNEQYF
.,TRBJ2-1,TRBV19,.,TGTGCCAGTAGTATCGATGTTCGCGGGTCCTACAATGAGCAGTTCTTC,CASSIDVRGSYNEQFF
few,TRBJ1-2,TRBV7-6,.,TGTGCCAGCGGCGACAGAATTGCTAACTATGGCTACACCTTC,CASGDRIANYGYTF
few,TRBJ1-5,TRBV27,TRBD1,TGTGCCAGCGGATTGACAGGGAGCAATCAGCCCCAGCATTTT,CASGLTGSNQPQHF
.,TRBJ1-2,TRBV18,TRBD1,TGTGCCAGCTCACCTATCGTTCCCGGGACAGAACGTGACCCTGACTATGGCTACACCTTC,CASSPIVPGTERDPDYGYTF
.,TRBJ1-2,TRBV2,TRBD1,TGTGCCAGCACTCGTCCCGGGACAGGGGAGAACTATGGCTACACCTTC,CASTRPGTGENYGYTF
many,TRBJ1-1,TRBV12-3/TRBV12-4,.,TGTGCCAGCAGTTCCGGTGAAGCTTTCTTT,CASSSGEAFF
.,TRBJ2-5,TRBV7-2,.,TGTGCCAGCAGCCCGGGTGACAGAAAAGAGACCCAGTACTTC,CASSPGDRKETQYF
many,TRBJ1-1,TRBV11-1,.,TGTGCCAGCAGCCAGGCGGCCGAGAACACTGAAGCTTTCTTT,CASSQAAENTEAFF
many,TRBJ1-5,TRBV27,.,TGTGCCAGCAGTTTAGTTGGACAGCCCCAGCATTTT,CASSLVGQPQHF
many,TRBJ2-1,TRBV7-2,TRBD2,TGTGCCAGCACCTTTAGCGGGAGTCTCAATGAGCAGTTCTTC,CASTFSGSLNEQFF
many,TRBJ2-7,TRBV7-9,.,TGTGCCAGCAGATCGACTTCCGGGACAACCTCCTACGAGCAGTACTTC,CASRSTSGTTSYEQYF